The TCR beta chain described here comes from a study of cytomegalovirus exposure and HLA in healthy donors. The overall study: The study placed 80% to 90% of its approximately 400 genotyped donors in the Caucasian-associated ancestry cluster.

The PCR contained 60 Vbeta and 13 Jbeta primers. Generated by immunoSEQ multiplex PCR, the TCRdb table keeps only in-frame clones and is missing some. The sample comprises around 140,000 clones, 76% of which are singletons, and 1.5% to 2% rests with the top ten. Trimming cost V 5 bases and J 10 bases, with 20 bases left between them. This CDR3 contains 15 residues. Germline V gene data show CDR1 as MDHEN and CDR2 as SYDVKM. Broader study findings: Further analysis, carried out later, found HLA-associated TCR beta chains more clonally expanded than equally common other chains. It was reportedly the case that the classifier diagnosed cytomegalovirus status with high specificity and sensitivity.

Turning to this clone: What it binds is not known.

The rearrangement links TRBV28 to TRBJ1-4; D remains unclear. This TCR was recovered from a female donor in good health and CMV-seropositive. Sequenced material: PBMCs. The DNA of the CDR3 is TGTGCCAGCAGTCCATATGGCTCGGCTGGCGGAAAACTGTTTTTT. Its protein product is CASSPYGSAGGKLFF.